The rows below give T cell receptor beta chains drawn from one sample of a study of blood T cell repertoires in COVID-19. Only in-frame clones appear in the TCRdb table, and some are missing; sequencing was by immunoSEQ multiplex PCR. The profile shows about 230,000 clones, under 85% of them singletons. Sequenced: PBMCs or T cells enriched from blood (not recorded which). The receptors derive from a man aged 55 to 70 who had recovered from COVID-19. The CDR3 runs from the conserved cysteine through the conserved F or W. The D gene is left open where the match is weak. Rows may omit the clone size; those that give it use once, few, many or a size class.

DNA: TGTGCCAGCAGGGGGAGCCAGAGCTCCTATAATTCACCCCTCCACTTT; CDR3: CASRGSQSSYNSPLHF; length: 16; D: -; J: TRBJ1-6; V: TRBV25-1; size: once
DNA: TGCAGCGTAGCTAGCGGGGTGTACGAGCAGTACTTC; CDR3: CSVASGVYEQYF; length: 12; D: TRBD2; J: TRBJ2-7; V: TRBV29-1; size: -
DNA: TGTGCCAGCAGCAGCAGGGGGCCTGAAGCTTTCTTT; CDR3: CASSSRGPEAFF; length: 12; D: TRBD1; J: TRBJ1-1; V: TRBV11-1; size: -
DNA: TGCGCCAGCAGCTTGGATGGACAATCGAGCGAAAAACTGTTTTTT; CDR3: CASSLDGQSSEKLFF; length: 15; D: -; J: TRBJ1-4; V: TRBV5-1; size: -
DNA: TGTGCTAGCAGCTTACTGCGGGGGAAACAAGAGACCCAGTACTTC; CDR3: CASSLLRGKQETQYF; length: 15; D: TRBD2; J: TRBJ2-5; V: TRBV7-7; size: -
DNA: TGTGCCAGCAGACTAGCGGGGGACACAGATACGCAGTATTTT; CDR3: CASRLAGDTDTQYF; length: 14; D: TRBD2; J: TRBJ2-3; V: TRBV25-1; size: once
DNA: TGTGCCAGCAGTCTCCAGGGGTTTGAAAAACTGTTTTTT; CDR3: CASSLQGFEKLFF; length: 13; D: -; J: TRBJ1-4; V: TRBV25-1; size: -
DNA: TGCGCCAACGAAGCCCGAAGAGACTGCGATGGCAATCAGCCCCAGCATTTT; CDR3: CANEARRDCDGNQPQHF; length: 17; D: -; J: TRBJ1-5; V: TRBV23-1; size: -
DNA: TGTGCCAGCAGCTCCGGGTCGTCCTACAATGAGCAGTTCTTC; CDR3: CASSSGSSYNEQFF; length: 14; D: -; J: TRBJ2-1; V: TRBV7-3; size: -
DNA: TGTGCCAGTAGTTCATCCCCGGACAGAAGTAACTATGGCTACACCTTC; CDR3: CASSSSPDRSNYGYTF; length: 16; D: -; J: TRBJ1-2; V: TRBV19; size: -